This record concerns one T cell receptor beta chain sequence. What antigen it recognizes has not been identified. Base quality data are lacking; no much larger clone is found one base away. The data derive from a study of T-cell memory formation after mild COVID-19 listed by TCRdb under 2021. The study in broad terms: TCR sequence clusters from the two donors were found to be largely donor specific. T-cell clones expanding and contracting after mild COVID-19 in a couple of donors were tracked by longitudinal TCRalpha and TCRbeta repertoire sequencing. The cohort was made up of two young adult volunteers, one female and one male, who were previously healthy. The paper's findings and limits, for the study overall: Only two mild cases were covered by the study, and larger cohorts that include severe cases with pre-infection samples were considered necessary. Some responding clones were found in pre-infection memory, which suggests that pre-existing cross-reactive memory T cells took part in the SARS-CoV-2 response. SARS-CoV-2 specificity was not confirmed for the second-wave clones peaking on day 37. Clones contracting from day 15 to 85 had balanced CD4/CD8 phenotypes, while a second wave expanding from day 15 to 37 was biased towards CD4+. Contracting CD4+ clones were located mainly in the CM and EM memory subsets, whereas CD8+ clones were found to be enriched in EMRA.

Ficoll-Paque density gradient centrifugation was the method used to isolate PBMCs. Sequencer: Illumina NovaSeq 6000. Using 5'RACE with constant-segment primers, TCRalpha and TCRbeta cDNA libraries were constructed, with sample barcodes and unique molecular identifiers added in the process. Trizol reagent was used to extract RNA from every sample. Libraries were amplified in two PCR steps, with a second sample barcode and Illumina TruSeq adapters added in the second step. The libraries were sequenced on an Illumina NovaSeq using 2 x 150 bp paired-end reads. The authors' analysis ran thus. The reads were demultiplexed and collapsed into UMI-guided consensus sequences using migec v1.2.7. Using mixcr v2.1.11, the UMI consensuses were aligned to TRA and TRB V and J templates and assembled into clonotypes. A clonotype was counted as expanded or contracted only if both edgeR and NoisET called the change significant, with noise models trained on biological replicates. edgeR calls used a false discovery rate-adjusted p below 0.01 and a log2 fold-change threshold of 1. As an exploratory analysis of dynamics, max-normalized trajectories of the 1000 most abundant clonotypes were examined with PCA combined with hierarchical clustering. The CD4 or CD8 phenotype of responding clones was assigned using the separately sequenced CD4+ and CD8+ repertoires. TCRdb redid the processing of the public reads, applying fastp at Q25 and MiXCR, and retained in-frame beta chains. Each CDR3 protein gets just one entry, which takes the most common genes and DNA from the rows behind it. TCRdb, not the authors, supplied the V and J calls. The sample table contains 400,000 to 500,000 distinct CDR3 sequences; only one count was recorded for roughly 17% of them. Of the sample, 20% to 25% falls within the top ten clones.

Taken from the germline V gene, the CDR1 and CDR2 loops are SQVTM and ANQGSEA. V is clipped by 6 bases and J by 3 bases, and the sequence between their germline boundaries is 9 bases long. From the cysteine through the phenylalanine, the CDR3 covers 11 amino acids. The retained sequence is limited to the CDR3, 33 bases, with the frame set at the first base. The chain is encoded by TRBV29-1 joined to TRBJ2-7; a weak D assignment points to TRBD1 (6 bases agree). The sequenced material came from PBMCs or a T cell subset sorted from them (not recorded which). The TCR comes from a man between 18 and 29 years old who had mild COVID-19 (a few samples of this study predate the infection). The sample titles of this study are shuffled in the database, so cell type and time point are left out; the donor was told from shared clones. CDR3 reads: CSVTGNYEQYF. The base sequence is TGCAGCGTCACAGGGAACTACGAGCAGTACTTC.